This T cell receptor beta chain derives from a study of blood T cell repertoires in COVID-19. Turning to the study itself: Collection of acute and convalescent COVID-19 samples took place in the United States, Italy and Spain.

Two negative PCRs, clearance, or symptom resolution were required of recovered Cohort 3 donors. This clone has just one count. In the source study's methods: Estimation of nucleated cell counts relied on the amplification of reference gene primers. This table comes from immunoSEQ multiplex PCR, and its TCRdb copy is limited to in-frame clones, with some not included. V and J calls and clone size are given by that table; D and trimming were obtained from the DNA. This repertoire shows under 450,000 clones, 70% to 90% found once; its top ten account for approximately 1.3%. The CDR3 length is 13 residues. Germline-derived CDR1 and CDR2 are SGDLS and YYNGEE. The V and J ends lost 1 base and 5 bases respectively, with 9 bases between them.

The chain couples TRBV9 to TRBJ1-2; D is perhaps TRBD1 (5 bases). This TCR derives from a man younger than 45 who had recovered from COVID-19. What was sequenced was PBMCs or T cells enriched from blood (not recorded which). CDR3 sequence (DNA): TGTGCCAGCAGCGTACAGGGTCAGTATGGCTACACCTTC. Translation gives CASSVQGQYGYTF.